A selection of T cell receptor beta chains follows, all from one sample in a study of molecular identifiers for immune sequencing clone quantification. From the PCR reads, TCRdb called clonotypes with MiXCR, one entry per CDR3 protein. The data show about 65,000 distinct CDR3 sequences, 15% to 20% seen once. Specimen: naive CD8+ T cells from blood, with Jurkat cell RNA spiked in. The receptors were sampled from a human donor in good health. Some libraries in this study had Jurkat cell RNA spiked in. CDR3s include the opening cysteine and the closing phenylalanine or tryptophan. The D gene is left open where the match is weak. Size values are once, few and many counts, or a class for expanded clones, and some rows have none.

clone_size j_call v_call d_call cdr3_aa cdr3_nt
many TRBJ1-1 TRBV11-3 - CASSLLARTDTEAFF TGTGCCAGCAGCTTATTAGCGAGGACAGACACTGAAGCTTTCTTT
many TRBJ2-3 TRBV12-3/TRBV12-4 TRBD2 CASSVSGSVSDTQYF TGTGCCAGCAGCGTTAGCGGGAGTGTGTCAGATACGCAGTATTTT
many TRBJ2-3 TRBV4-1 TRBD2 CASSPRLAGGPDTQYF TGCGCCAGCAGCCCCCGGCTAGCGGGAGGTCCTGATACGCAGTATTTT
- TRBJ2-5 TRBV6-4 - CRQQPETQYF TGCCGCCAGCAACCGGAGACCCAGTACTTC
many TRBJ1-2 TRBV7-2 - CASSTPIQPRSADNYGYTF TGTGCCAGCAGCACACCTATACAACCTAGATCGGCGGATAACTATGGCTACACCTTC
many TRBJ2-3 TRBV20-1 - CSASPLGGIVADTQYF TGCAGTGCTAGTCCTCTCGGCGGTATAGTCGCAGATACGCAGTATTTT
many TRBJ2-5 TRBV7-8 - CASSLGSFHEETQYF TGTGCCAGCAGCTTAGGGTCGTTCCACGAGGAGACCCAGTACTTC
many TRBJ2-4 TRBV1 - CTSSQALAGAKNIQYF TGCACCAGCAGCCAAGCACTAGCGGGAGCCAAAAACATTCAGTACTTC
many TRBJ2-3 TRBV11-2 - CASSFPQKVFTQYF TGTGCCAGCAGCTTTCCCCAGAAGGTTTTCACGCAGTATTTT
many TRBJ2-7 TRBV2 - CASSEALRGVHEQYF TGTGCCAGCAGTGAAGCACTTCGTGGGGTCCACGAGCAGTACTTC
- TRBJ2-1 TRBV7-9 - CASSLAVRGAGYNEQFF TGTGCCAGCAGCTTAGCTGTGAGGGGCGCGGGGTACAATGAGCAGTTCTTC
many TRBJ2-7 TRBV11-1 - CASSAPVSGIYEQYF TGTGCCAGCAGCGCGCCGGTTAGCGGTATCTACGAGCAGTACTTC
many TRBJ2-3 TRBV28 - CASSLWEEDTQYF TGTGCCAGCAGTTTATGGGAGGAGGATACGCAGTATTTT
few TRBJ1-1 TRBV19 - CASNWGGAEAFF TGTGCCAGTAATTGGGGAGGCGCTGAAGCTTTCTTT
many TRBJ2-7 TRBV4-1 TRBD2 CASSQQGRGGIYEQYF TGCGCCAGCAGCCAACAGGGTCGGGGGGGTATCTACGAGCAGTACTTC
many TRBJ2-7 TRBV7-9 - CASSRGGEQYF TGTGCCAGCAGCCGGGGTGGCGAGCAGTACTTC
few TRBJ1-1 TRBV5-5 - CASSLSVTEAFF TGTGCCAGCAGCTTGAGCGTGACTGAAGCTTTCTTT
many TRBJ2-3 TRBV7-2 TRBD2 CASSQGLAGYPSTDTQYF TGTGCCAGCAGCCAGGGACTAGCGGGATATCCTAGCACAGATACGCAGTATTTT
many TRBJ2-2 TRBV10-3 TRBD1 CAIRPGQDHTGELFF TGTGCCATCAGACCGGGACAGGATCACACCGGGGAGCTGTTTTTT
many TRBJ2-5 TRBV11-3 TRBD2 CASSVPGLAMTQYF TGTGCCAGCAGCGTACCGGGACTAGCAATGACCCAGTACTTC
many TRBJ2-1 TRBV2 TRBD2 CASRDPRTSATYNEQFF TGTGCCAGCAGGGACCCGAGGACTAGCGCGACCTACAATGAGCAGTTCTTC
many TRBJ2-5 TRBV10-2 - CASSESPVPKETQYF TGCGCCAGCAGTGAGTCGCCGGTCCCAAAAGAGACCCAGTACTTC
many TRBJ2-3 TRBV4-1 TRBD2 CASSSREGGTDTQYF TGCGCCAGCAGCTCCCGGGAGGGGGGCACAGATACGCAGTATTTT
- TRBJ2-3 TRBV27 - CASSLLQASSTDTQYF TGTGCCAGCAGTTTATTACAAGCGTCTAGCACAGATACGCAGTATTTT
few TRBJ2-7 TRBV11-3 - CASSPPFSASYEQYF TGTGCCAGCAGCCCACCTTTTTCCGCCTCCTACGAGCAGTACTTC
many TRBJ1-1 TRBV7-2 - CASSLVPALNTEAFF TGTGCCAGCAGCTTAGTACCGGCGTTGAACACTGAAGCTTTCTTT
many TRBJ2-5 TRBV4-3 TRBD2 CASSQVVSGSETQYF TGCGCCAGCAGCCAAGTTGTTAGCGGGAGTGAGACCCAGTACTTC
- TRBJ1-2 TRBV6-4 TRBD1 CASCKGARQGRRYGYTF TGTGCCAGCTGTAAAGGTGCCCGACAGGGCCGACGCTATGGCTACACCTTC
- TRBJ2-2 TRBV6-2/TRBV6-3 - CASRVTKNTGELFF TGTGCCAGCCGGGTTACAAAGAACACCGGGGAGCTGTTTTTT
- TRBJ2-1 TRBV11-2 - CASSLETDDNEQFF TGTGCCAGCAGCCTCGAGACAGACGACAATGAGCAGTTCTTC
many TRBJ2-5 TRBV11-2 - CASTQDPGRGLETQYF TGTGCCAGCACTCAGGATCCAGGCCGCGGTCTTGAGACCCAGTACTTC
many TRBJ2-7 TRBV29-1 TRBD2 CSVAGTSGSYEQYF TGCAGCGTCGCCGGGACTAGCGGGAGTTACGAGCAGTACTTC
many TRBJ2-5 TRBV12-3/TRBV12-4 - CASSLGQQETQYF TGTGCCAGCAGTTTGGGTCAGCAAGAGACCCAGTACTTC
- TRBJ2-7 TRBV27 TRBD2 CASSLSLAGGPHEQYF TGTGCCAGCAGTTTGAGTCTAGCGGGAGGGCCTCACGAGCAGTACTTC
- TRBJ2-1 TRBV6-6 TRBD2 CASSLFEREGDNEQFF TGTGCCAGCAGTCTCTTCGAGCGGGAGGGAGACAATGAGCAGTTCTTC
many TRBJ2-7 TRBV7-9 - CASSLDRGEQYF TGTGCCAGCAGCTTAGACCGGGGCGAGCAGTACTTC
many TRBJ2-3 TRBV10-1 - CASSESPLISDTQYF TGCGCCAGCAGTGAGTCGCCTTTGATTTCAGATACGCAGTATTTT
many TRBJ2-7 TRBV2 - CASSEVRGYEQYF TGTGCCAGCAGTGAAGTGCGGGGTTACGAGCAGTACTTC
- TRBJ1-1 TRBV7-9 - CAGSAGNTEAFF TGTGCCGGCAGCGCCGGGAACACTGAAGCTTTCTTT
many TRBJ2-3 TRBV7-9 TRBD1 CASSQNRDRSTDTQYF TGTGCCAGCAGCCAAAACCGGGACAGAAGTACAGATACGCAGTATTTT
many TRBJ1-2 TRBV2 TRBD1 CASSEGSGGFYGYTF TGTGCCAGCAGTGAAGGGTCAGGGGGTTTCTATGGCTACACCTTC
few TRBJ2-1 TRBV27 TRBD1 CASSLQGDEQFF TGTGCCAGCAGTTTACAGGGGGACGAGCAGTTCTTC
many TRBJ1-1 TRBV6-5 TRBD1 CASSTGTGRPFF TGTGCCAGCAGCACCGGGACAGGTCGGCCTTTCTTT
- TRBJ1-1 TRBV4-1 TRBD1 CASSHTGGDAEAFF TGCGCCAGCAGCCATACAGGGGGAGACGCTGAAGCTTTCTTT
many TRBJ2-4 TRBV3-1 TRBD2 CASSQGPGLAGGLAKNIQYF TGTGCCAGCAGCCAAGGGCCGGGACTAGCGGGAGGTCTAGCCAAAAACATTCAGTACTTC
many TRBJ2-7 TRBV29-1 - CSVEDLRDGYEQYF TGCAGCGTTGAAGATCTTCGGGACGGCTACGAGCAGTACTTC
many TRBJ2-1 TRBV19 - CASSISGAGNNEQFF TGTGCCAGTAGTATATCGGGCGCCGGAAACAATGAGCAGTTCTTC
many TRBJ2-3 TRBV4-1 - CASSQGHESGTQYF TGCGCCAGCAGCCAAGGACATGAGAGTGGTACGCAGTATTTT